Listed here are 27 T cell receptor beta chains from one sample, sequenced in a study of T cell responses to AZD1222 COVID-19 vaccine. TCRdb's copy holds only in-frame clones and misses some; the assay was immunoSEQ multiplex PCR. This sample has more than 250,000 clones, with roughly 93% found just once. The sample here was peripheral blood, taken on day 0 of AZD1222 vaccination. The origin of the receptors is an adult in good health.

This rearrangement joins TRBV24-1 to TRBJ1-5, with a possible D match to TRBD1 (5 bases). V dropped 4 bases and J dropped 6 bases, with 9 bases sitting between them. The length of the CDR3 is 13 residues. Germline CDR1 and CDR2: KGHDR and SFDVKD. CDR3 in DNA: TGTGCCACCAGTGACCATACAGGTCAGCCCCAGCATTTT. Residues: CATSDHTGQPQHF.

V gene TRBV9 combines with J gene TRBJ2-7, with a possible D match to TRBD1 (6 bases). The CDR3 covers 18 residues. Per the germline V gene, CDR1 is SGDLS and CDR2 is YYNGEE. Trimming pared 3 bases from V and 1 base from J, leaving 23 bases between. The CDR3 loop is CASSAEGVWQSFSYEQYF. Written as DNA, the CDR3 is TGTGCCAGCAGCGCAGAGGGGGTTTGGCAGAGCTTTTCCTACGAGCAGTACTTC.

This chain connects TRBV4-2 to TRBJ2-7; 7 bases are shared with TRBD1. Germline V gene sequence: CDR1 LGHNA, CDR2 YNFKEQ. V was pared by 5 bases and J by 3 bases, with 16 bases of the junction left unmatched. CDR3 length: 17 residues. The CDR3 sequence is CASSCQSRDRNNYEQYF. The CDR3 DNA sequence: TGTGCCAGCAGCTGCCAGTCCCGGGACAGAAATAACTACGAGCAGTACTTC.

The V call is TRBV5-1, the J call TRBJ2-2, with D perhaps assigned TRBD1 or TRBD2 (5 bases each). CDR1 is SGHRS and CDR2 is YFSETQ in the germline V gene. Trimming stripped 2 bases from V and 7 bases from J, with 15 bases between. The CDR3 spans 15 residues. Here the CDR3 reads CASSFRDGSVGELFF. The CDR3 DNA is TGCGCCAGCAGCTTCCGGGACGGTAGCGTCGGGGAGCTGTTTTTT.

A remark on this clone: Other nucleotide sequences in the sample specify the same CDR3. CDR3 amino acids: CASSPTGGNTIYF. The CDR3 DNA reads TGCGCCAGCAGCCCGACAGGGGGAAACACCATATATTTT. This rearrangement joins TRBV5-1 to TRBJ1-3; 7 bases match TRBD1. The CDR3 extends over 13 amino acids. V gave up 4 bases and J gave up 4 bases; unmatched junction bases: 2. CDR1 and CDR2 from the germline V gene are SGHRS and YFSETQ.

The rearrangement joins TRBV23-1 to TRBJ2-2, with a weak D call TRBD2 (5 bases). TRBV23-1 has ORF status, its function being uncertain. With 7 bases removed from V and 6 bases from J, the gap between germline ends came to 18 bases. This CDR3 has 15 residues. The DNA of the CDR3 is TGCGCCAGCACCCAATTAGTCGGGGAAGCCGGGGAGCTGTTTTTT. It specifies CASTQLVGEAGELFF.

Here the CDR3 reads CASTLSYSYGYTF. The DNA for the CDR3 is TGTGCCAGTACGTTGTCCTATTCCTATGGCTACACCTTC. This rearrangement joins TRBV19 to TRBJ1-2; D call uncertain. CDR1 is LNHDA, CDR2 SQIVND, per germline (reference sequence). Trimming pared 7 bases from V and 4 bases from J, leaving 13 bases between. The CDR3 runs 13 residues.

This rearrangement joins TRBV12-3 or TRBV12-4 to TRBJ2-7; 7 positions agree with TRBD1. The CDR3 covers 13 residues. V lost 2 bases, J lost 5 bases, and 3 bases stayed unmatched. The CDR3 loop is CASSLRQGNEQYF. DNA of the CDR3: TGTGCCAGCAGTTTAAGACAGGGAAACGAGCAGTACTTC.

V and J are TRBV28 and TRBJ2-7; 7 positions match TRBD1. The CDR3 extends over 12 amino acids. Germline V gene sequence: CDR1 MDHEN, CDR2 SYDVKM. J lost 5 bases, V lost 6 bases, and 4 bases had no gene match. The CDR3 loop reads CASRAGGNEQYF. CDR3 sequence (DNA): TGTGCCAGCAGGGCAGGGGGTAACGAGCAGTACTTC.

The chain is built from TRBV27 and TRBJ1-6, with 8 bases lining up with TRBD1. This CDR3 has 15 amino acids. Germline-derived CDR1 and CDR2 are MNHEY and SMNVEV (reference sequence). The V segment lost 5 bases and the J segment 10 bases; nucleotides outside the gene matches: 10. The CDR3, as DNA: TGTGCCAGCAGTCAACGGACAGGGTTCGTGTCACCCCTCCACTTT. As protein: CASSQRTGFVSPLHF.

The chain is built from TRBV2 and TRBJ1-5; the D is unclear. Germline lookup yields CDR1 SNHLY and CDR2 FYNNEI. V was clipped by 5 bases and J by 6 bases, with 17 bases between them. CDR3 length: 15 residues. The CDR3 DNA follows: TGTGCCAGCAGTCTCCGGACCGCAGGAGTTCAGCCCCAGCATTTT. This gives the protein CASSLRTAGVQPQHF.

DNA for the CDR3: TGTGCCAGCAGTTACCAGGGGGCCTGGACTGAAGCTTTCTTT. Translating gives CASSYQGAWTEAFF. The gene calls are TRBV6-5 and TRBJ1-1; 8 nucleotides align to TRBD1. The CDR3 is made up of 14 amino acids. V lost 2 bases and J lost 5; bases outside the gene matches: 4. CDR1 is MNHEY and CDR2 is SVGAGI in the germline V gene.

This sequence joins TRBV4-2 and TRBJ2-7; 9 nucleotides agree with TRBD2. CDR3 length equals 15 residues. Losses at the gene ends were 0 bases for V and 7 bases for J; bases not matched to a gene: 7. From germline, CDR1 is LGHNA and CDR2 YNFKEQ. The CDR3 is CASSQDGGGAGEQYF. The CDR3 DNA sequence: TGTGCCAGCAGCCAAGACGGCGGGGGGGCTGGAGAGCAGTACTTC.

The chain recombines TRBV7-2 with TRBJ1-2; possible D gene TRBD1, 6 bases. V was cut by 1 base and J by 8 bases, with 14 bases left in between. The CDR3 loop spans 14 amino acids. CDR1 SGHTA and CDR2 FQGNSA come from the germline V gene. The CDR3, as DNA: TGTGCCAGCAGCTTAGTAATGGGGGCTGAGGGCTACACCTTC. This codes for CASSLVMGAEGYTF.

The rearrangement links TRBV27 to TRBJ1-6, with 7 bases matching TRBD1. Looked up from germline, CDR1 is MNHEY and CDR2 is SMNVEV (reference sequence). J gave up 7 bases and V 4 bases, and 7 bases lay outside the gene matches. This CDR3 is 15 amino acids long. CDR3 residues: CASSWYRGHNSPLHF. CDR3 DNA sequence: TGTGCCAGCAGTTGGTACAGGGGCCACAATTCACCCCTCCACTTT.

The table lists this clone with a count of one. The rearrangement uses TRBV18 and TRBJ2-1; perhaps D is TRBD1 or TRBD2 (7 bases each). Per germline, CDR1 KGHSH and CDR2 LQKENI. CDR3 length equals 15 residues. The V and J ends lost 3 bases and 7 bases respectively, with 16 bases between them. The CDR3: CASSPRSQGGNEQFF. The DNA of the CDR3 is TGTGCCAGCTCACCTCGGAGTCAGGGGGGGAATGAGCAGTTCTTC.

The chain joins TRBV7-8 to TRBJ1-3; 7 nucleotides agree with TRBD1. V dropped 5 bases and J dropped 9; count of bases not matched to a gene: 13. Germline CDR1 is SGHVS and CDR2 is FQNEAQ. The CDR3 length is 15 residues. Here the CDR3 reads CASSPYVGQAFTIYF. As DNA, the CDR3 is TGTGCCAGCAGCCCGTACGTCGGACAGGCATTCACCATATATTTT.

Notes on this clone: Other DNA sequences in this specimen translate into the identical CDR3. The chain is built from TRBV7-9 and TRBJ1-5; D perhaps matches TRBD1 (5 bases). Trimming removed 1 base from V and 5 bases from J, with 6 bases in between. The CDR3 is made up of 13 amino acids. CDR1 is SEHNR and CDR2 is FQNEAQ in the germline V gene (reference sequence). Here the CDR3 reads CASSLGGDQPQHF. DNA for the CDR3: TGTGCCAGCAGCTTAGGAGGGGATCAGCCCCAGCATTTT.

The gene calls are TRBV19 and TRBJ1-1; 8 nucleotides agree with TRBD1. The CDR3 covers 14 residues. The trim removed 7 bases at V and 3 bases at J, leaving 7 bases unmatched. Germline CDR1 LNHDA, CDR2 SQIVND (reference sequence). CDR3 bases: TGTGCCAGTACGCCCCGGACAGGGTACACTGAAGCTTTCTTT. Amino acid sequence: CASTPRTGYTEAFF. Full variable domain (missing parts from reference TRBV19 and TRBJ1-1): DGGITQSPKYLFRKEGQNVTLSCEQNLNHDAMYWYRQDPGQGLRLIYYSQIVNDFQKGDIAEGYSVSREKKESFPLTVTSAQKNPTAFYLCASTPRTGYTEAFFGQGTRLTVV.

The V and J genes are TRBV7-2 and TRBJ2-3; 7 positions agree with TRBD2. The CDR3 totals 15 residues. Germline CDR1 SGHTA, CDR2 FQGNSA. Germline trimming cut 1 base from V and 1 base from J; bases unmatched to any gene: 2. The DNA of the CDR3 is TGTGCCAGCAGCTTAGGTGGGGGGGGCACAGATACGCAGTATTTT. Translated: CASSLGGGGTDTQYF.

This sequence joins TRBV10-3 and TRBJ1-1; TRBD1 aligns across 8 bases. The CDR3 runs 15 residues. Losses at the gene ends were 3 bases for V and 3 bases for J; bases not matched to a gene: 6. CDR1 and CDR2 (germline): ENHRY, SYGVKD. CDR3 sequence reads: CAISDRVRGHTEAFF. The DNA for the CDR3 is TGTGCCATCAGTGATCGGGTCAGGGGGCACACTGAAGCTTTCTTT.

The chain couples TRBV2 to TRBJ1-5; tentative D call: TRBD1 (6 bases). The germline gives CDR1 SNHLY, CDR2 FYNNEI. The CDR3 sequence is 14 residues long. Trimming left V 0 bases short and J 10 bases short, with 13 bases between. The CDR3 DNA is TGTGCCAGCAGTGAAGCCAGGGGACCGGAACCCCAGCATTTT. This encodes CASSEARGPEPQHF. The full variable domain, completed using reference TRBV2 and TRBJ1-5, is EPEVTQTPSHQVTQMGQEVILRCVPISNHLYFYWYRQILGQKVEFLVSFYNNEISEKSEIFDDQFSVERPDGSNFTLKIRSTKLEDSAMYFCASSEARGPEPQHFGDGTRLSIL.

V usage is TRBV6-6 and J usage is TRBJ1-1; D might be TRBD1 (5 bases). The CDR3 contains 11 residues. Trimming took off 8 bases at V and 4 bases at J, with 8 bases between the two ends. Per the germline V gene, CDR1 is MNHNY and CDR2 is SVGAGI (reference sequence). This CDR3 reads CASGRGTEAFF. CDR3 bases: TGTGCCAGCGGAAGGGGCACTGAAGCTTTCTTT.

The chain recombines TRBV11-2 with TRBJ1-2, with D possibly TRBD1 on 5 matching bases. The CDR3 is 15 amino acids. V was shortened by 4 bases and J by 1 base, with 13 bases between the two germline ends. Germline V gene data show CDR1 as SGHAT and CDR2 as FQNNGV. CDR3 amino acids: CASSSQWGINYGYTF. The CDR3 nucleotides read TGTGCCAGCAGCTCGCAGTGGGGGATTAACTATGGCTACACCTTC.

This chain uses TRBV5-5 with TRBJ2-7, with D unclear. V dropped 0 bases and J dropped 3 bases, with 16 bases sitting between them. The CDR3 runs to 16 residues. The germline CDR1 and CDR2 sequences are SGHKS and YYEKEE (reference sequence). The CDR3 sequence is CASSLAGGNPSYEQYF. For the CDR3, the DNA is TGTGCCAGCAGCTTGGCCGGTGGCAACCCTAGCTACGAGCAGTACTTC.

The chain is built from TRBV11-1 and TRBJ2-2, with unresolved D. Trimming shortened V by 5 bases and J by 6 bases, and 13 bases separated the two germline ends. This CDR3 spans 14 amino acids. Germline CDR1 is SGHAT and CDR2 is FQDESV (reference sequence). As DNA, the CDR3 is TGTGCCAGCAGCCCCCTGCGTAACTCCGGGGAGCTGTTTTTT. Translation: CASSPLRNSGELFF.

This clone was counted a single time. This sequence joins TRBV5-1 and TRBJ1-5; perhaps TRBD1 as D (5 bases). V shed 3 bases and J shed 7 bases, with 17 bases lying between them. The germline V gene encodes CDR1 SGHRS and CDR2 YFSETQ. The CDR3 runs 15 residues. This chain's CDR3 is CASSSDGGTEQPQHF. CDR3 DNA: TGCGCCAGCAGCTCCGACGGGGGGACGGAACAGCCCCAGCATTTT.